Detailed here is one T cell receptor (beta chain). No antigen is known for it. Assay: immunoSEQ multiplex PCR; the TCRdb copy retains only in-frame clones and omits some. The sample yields about 22,000 clones, about 71% seen once. The unexposed donors gave CD4+ T cells in about 2010-2019, prior to COVID-19. CD4+ T cells were isolated from the cells after 10 days of culture. The data originate from a study of CD4 T cells in relation to SARS-CoV-2 and coronaviruses. Background on the study: TCR beta CDR3s were sequenced after 10-day antigen culture of PBMCs. Negative control cultures got HIV-1 Nef peptides or no peptide.

Overall study findings and caveats: In around three fifths of donors, memory CD4+ clonotypes crossrecognized SARS-CoV-2 and at least one common cold coronavirus spike.

Germline CDR1 and CDR2: SGDLS and YYNGEE. The CDR3 is 14 amino acids. V was pared by 0 bases and J by 8 bases, with 12 bases between. The TCR was taken from a human donor in good health. The sample taken for sequencing was CD4+ T cells from PBMCs, cultured in vitro. The J gene is TRBJ1-5, the V gene TRBV9, with D perhaps TRBD1 (5 bases). CDR3 sequence reads: CASSVGTKEEPQHF. The CDR3, as DNA: TGTGCCAGCAGCGTAGGGACAAAGGAGGAGCCCCAGCATTTT. Supplemented by reference TRBV9 and TRBJ1-5, the full variable domain reads DSGVTQTPKHLITATGQRVTLRCSPRSGDLSVYWYQQSLDQGLQFLIQYYNGEERAKGNILERFSAQQFPDLHSELNLSSLELGDSALYFCASSVGTKEEPQHFGDGTRLSIL.